This T cell receptor (beta chain) was sequenced for a study of blood T cell repertoires in COVID-19. Original methodology: Reference gene primer amplification in the assay estimated nucleated cell counts. The repertoire was sequenced with immunoSEQ multiplex PCR; TCRdb's copy has only in-frame clones and lacks some. Clone size and V and J calls were adopted from that table, with D and trimming inferred from the DNA. The sample holds about 370,000 clones; about nine tenths are singletons and the top ten take about 0.78%. The V end was cut by 1 base, the J end by 6 bases, with 14 bases between. Germline CDR1 reads SGHDT; CDR2 reads YYEEEE. The CDR3 has 15 amino acids. Everyone who took part was about 18 to 90 years old, and they came from 20 to 25 US areas.

The rearrangement links TRBV5-6 to TRBJ2-1; D is perhaps TRBD1 (5 bases). This sequence was found in a woman between 35 and 50 years old who had been exposed to COVID-19. Sequencing used PBMCs or T cells enriched from blood (not recorded which). The CDR3 nucleotides are TGTGCCAGCAGCTTGTTACTGGGCAGGGCCAATGAGCAGTTCTTC. Its translation is CASSLLLGRANEQFF.